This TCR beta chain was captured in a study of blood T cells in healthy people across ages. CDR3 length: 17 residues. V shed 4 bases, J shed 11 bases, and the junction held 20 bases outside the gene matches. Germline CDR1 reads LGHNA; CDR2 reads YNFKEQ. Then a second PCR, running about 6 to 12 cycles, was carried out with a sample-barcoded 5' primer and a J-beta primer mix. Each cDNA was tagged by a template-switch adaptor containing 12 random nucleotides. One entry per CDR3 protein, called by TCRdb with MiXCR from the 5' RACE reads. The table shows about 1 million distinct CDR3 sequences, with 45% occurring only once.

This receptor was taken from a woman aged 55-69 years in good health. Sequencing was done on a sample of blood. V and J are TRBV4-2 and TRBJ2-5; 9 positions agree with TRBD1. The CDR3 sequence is CASSPKGFRDRDNEQYF. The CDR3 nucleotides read TGTGCCAGCAGCCCCAAGGGCTTCCGGGACAGGGACAATGAGCAGTACTTC.